Below are 26 T cell receptor beta chains sequenced from a single sample in a study of blood T cell repertoires in COVID-19. The data were produced by immunoSEQ multiplex PCR, yet TCRdb's version contains in-frame clones alone and is incomplete. The top ten hold about 10% of the sample, which has about 140,000 clones, 80% to 90% seen once. The sequenced sample consisted of peripheral blood. These receptors were taken from a man between 60 and 75 years old with active or convalescent COVID-19.

The rearrangement joins TRBV5-8 to TRBJ1-5; D remains unclear. From germline, CDR1 is SGHTS and CDR2 YDEGEE. This CDR3 spans 13 amino acids. Trimming took off 5 bases at V and 5 bases at J, with 11 bases between the two ends. CDR3 protein: CASRQPGHQPQHF. The CDR3 DNA is TGTGCCAGCAGGCAGCCAGGCCATCAGCCCCAGCATTTT.

This clone was observed once. The chain combines TRBV18 with TRBJ2-7; 10 positions agree with TRBD2. The CDR3 runs to 18 residues. J lost 5 bases, V lost 4 bases, and 17 bases had no gene match. Germline V gene sequence: CDR1 KGHSH, CDR2 LQKENI. The CDR3 protein is CASSRQGSTGLAANEQYF. The CDR3 DNA follows: TGTGCCAGCTCACGACAGGGTTCTACAGGACTAGCGGCAAACGAGCAGTACTTC.

This sequence joins TRBV7-9 and TRBJ2-2; the match to TRBD1 covers 7 bases. V shed 5 bases and J 5 bases; nucleotides not matched to a gene: 8. Germline V CDR1 and CDR2: SEHNR, FQNEAQ (reference sequence). CDR3 length: 15 amino acids. The CDR3 loop reads CASSPLLTGTGELFF. The CDR3 coding sequence is TGTGCCAGCAGCCCGCTCCTGACAGGGACCGGGGAGCTGTTTTTT. The whole variable domain, remainder taken from reference TRBV7-9 and TRBJ2-2, is DTGVSQNPRHKITKRGQNVTFRCDPISEHNRLYWYRQTLGQGPEFLTYFQNEAQLEKSRLLSDRFSAERPKGSFSTLEIQRTEQGDSAMYLCASSPLLTGTGELFFGEGSRLTVL.

The chain links TRBV19 to TRBJ2-5; TRBD2 matches at 9 bases. The CDR3 is made up of 16 amino acids. CDR1 is LNHDA, CDR2 SQIVND, per germline (reference sequence). With V trimmed by 4 bases and J by 1 base, 7 bases remained unmatched. The CDR3 DNA reads TGTGCCAGTAGTAACCGCGGGGGGGGGTTCCAAGAGACCCAGTACTTC. Protein product: CASSNRGGGFQETQYF.

The chain links TRBV13 to TRBJ2-3; TRBD1 aligns across 7 bases. The CDR3 covers 14 residues. The V gene's germline CDR1 is PRHDT and CDR2 FYEKMQ (reference sequence). The trim removed 5 bases at V and 1 base at J, leaving 3 bases unmatched. The CDR3 DNA follows: TGTGCCAGCAGCAGGGGGCAGGGCACAGATACGCAGTATTTT. This gives the protein CASSRGQGTDTQYF.

This sequence joins TRBV7-6 and TRBJ2-1, with unresolved D. The V end lost 1 base, the J end lost 9 bases, and 7 bases lay between the germline ends. The CDR3 loop spans 12 amino acids. Germline V lookup: CDR1 SGHVS, CDR2 FNYEAQ. CDR3 sequence: CASSLGRGEQFF. The CDR3, as DNA: TGTGCCAGCAGCTTAGGGCGCGGTGAGCAGTTCTTC.

This clone appeared once. DNA of the CDR3: TGTGCCAGCACCTCCGGAGGCACAGATACGCAGTATTTT. This encodes CASTSGGTDTQYF. The genes are TRBV12-3 or TRBV12-4 and TRBJ2-3, with D unresolved. Trimming cost V 7 bases and J 1 base, with 9 bases left between them. The CDR3 loop spans 13 amino acids.

The rearrangement uses TRBV10-3 and TRBJ1-1; 12 positions match TRBD1. The CDR3 contains 13 residues. The germline CDR1 and CDR2 sequences are ENHRY and SYGVKD. With 8 bases clipped from V and 6 bases from J, the junction kept 4 bases outside the gene matches. DNA of the CDR3: TGTGCCATCCGGGACAGGGGGCTTGCTGAAGCTTTCTTT. It codes for CAIRDRGLAEAFF.

The chain joins TRBV12-3 or TRBV12-4 to TRBJ1-1; no clear D gene. The CDR3 consists of 13 residues. The V gene lost 3 bases and the J gene lost 7 bases, with 12 bases spanning the gap. The CDR3 nucleotides are TGTGCCAGCAGTTTCCGGAACAGACATGAAGCTTTCTTT. Its protein product is CASSFRNRHEAFF.

V and J are TRBV11-2 and TRBJ1-4, with TRBD1 identical over 7 bases. CDR3 length: 16 residues. V gave up 1 base and J gave up 0 bases; unmatched junction bases: 2. From germline, CDR1 is SGHAT and CDR2 FQNNGV. The CDR3 DNA reads as TGTGCCAGCAGCTTAGGACAGGGAGCAACTAATGAAAAACTGTTTTTT. It codes for CASSLGQGATNEKLFF.

The rearrangement links TRBV24-1 to TRBJ2-7; the match to TRBD2 covers 10 bases. V gave up 3 bases and J gave up 3 bases; unmatched junction bases: 4. The germline V gene encodes CDR1 KGHDR and CDR2 SFDVKD. The CDR3 covers 15 residues. The DNA for the CDR3 is TGTGCCACCAGTGATACCAGGACTAGCGGCTACGAGCAGTACTTC. Encoded protein: CATSDTRTSGYEQYF.

The J gene is TRBJ2-3, the V gene TRBV7-3; 10 bases match TRBD2. This CDR3 has 14 amino acids. Trimming cost V 5 bases and J 8 bases; bases outside gene matches: 7. Germline CDR1 and CDR2: SGHTA and FQGTGA. CDR3 in amino acids: CASSAGTSAVTQYF. DNA for the CDR3: TGTGCCAGCAGCGCCGGGACTAGCGCTGTTACGCAGTATTTT.

The chain links TRBV7-2 to TRBJ2-7, with TRBD2 identical over 12 bases. V lost 0 bases, J lost 7 bases, and 7 bases stayed unmatched. Per germline, CDR1 SGHTA and CDR2 FQGNSA. The CDR3 is made up of 16 amino acids. The CDR3 DNA reads as TGTGCCAGCAGCTTAGCGCTAGGACTAGCGGGACTGGAGCAGTACTTC. It codes for CASSLALGLAGLEQYF.

This clone was picked up a small number of times. The rearrangement joins TRBV7-9 to TRBJ2-7; weak D call: TRBD2 (5 bases). V lost 2 bases and J 6 bases, leaving 14 bases between the germline ends. The CDR3 is 14 residues long. Germline V gene lookup returns CDR1 SEHNR and CDR2 FQNEAQ (reference sequence). The CDR3: CASSLNGKAGEQYF. The CDR3 DNA sequence: TGTGCCAGCAGCTTAAATGGGAAGGCGGGCGAGCAGTACTTC.

The chain links TRBV27 to TRBJ2-3, with 14 bases aligning to TRBD2. Germline-derived CDR1 and CDR2 are MNHEY and SMNVEV (reference sequence). The CDR3 consists of 14 residues. V was pared by 8 bases and J by 5 bases, with 3 bases of the junction left unmatched. The CDR3 spells CASRLAGGGDTQYF. As DNA, the CDR3 is TGTGCCAGCCGACTAGCGGGAGGGGGAGATACGCAGTATTTT.

CDR3 nucleotide sequence: TGTGCCAGCAGTTACGGCCCCGGGGTGGAGGAGACCCAGTACTTC. Amino acids: CASSYGPGVEETQYF. The chain is built from TRBV6-2 or TRBV6-3 and TRBJ2-5; possible D gene TRBD2, 5 bases. The germline V and J ends were trimmed by 2 bases and 5 bases, with 15 bases remaining between them. The CDR3 is 15 residues long. Germline V gene lookup returns CDR1 MNHEY and CDR2 SVGEGT.

This sequence joins TRBV4-1 and TRBJ2-2, with 7 bases matching TRBD2. The CDR3 length is 19 residues. J was trimmed by 0 bases and V by 0 bases; bases with no gene match: 10. Germline V gene lookup returns CDR1 MGHRA and CDR2 YSYEKL. CDR3 nucleotide sequence: TGCGCCAGCAGCCAAGATCCCGGGAGGCGGGTCGCGAACACCGGGGAGCTGTTTTTT. It yields the protein CASSQDPGRRVANTGELFF.

The CDR3 spells CASSLGTVYEQYF. For the CDR3, the DNA is TGTGCCAGCAGCCTAGGGACAGTCTACGAGCAGTACTTC. The chain has TRBV7-9 and TRBJ2-7; 7 nucleotides line up with TRBD1. Trimming at V came to 5 bases and at J to 3 bases, leaving 4 bases not matched to a gene. CDR3 size: 13 residues. The V gene's germline CDR1 is SEHNR and CDR2 FQNEAQ (reference sequence).

J is TRBJ1-4 and V is TRBV28; D is ambiguous. The germline CDR1 and CDR2 sequences are MDHEN and SYDVKM. This CDR3 is built from 13 residues. V was trimmed by 6 bases and J by 8 bases, leaving 13 bases between them. CDR3 amino acids: CASRARGWEKLFF. The CDR3 nucleotides read TGTGCCAGCAGGGCCCGGGGTTGGGAAAAACTGTTTTTT.

This chain joins TRBV19 and TRBJ1-2, with 7 bases fitting TRBD1. Germline V gene sequence: CDR1 LNHDA, CDR2 SQIVND (reference sequence). The CDR3 is made up of 14 amino acids. Trimming removed 7 bases from V and 2 bases from J; junction bases left unmatched: 7. CDR3 in amino acids: CASNNRDSNYGYTF. Written as DNA, the CDR3 is TGTGCCAGTAACAATCGGGACAGCAACTATGGCTACACCTTC.

V is TRBV4-1 and J is TRBJ1-2, with 8 bases identical to TRBD1. The CDR3 consists of 14 residues. Germline-derived CDR1 and CDR2 are MGHRA and YSYEKL. V trimming: 6 bases; J trimming: 2 bases; junction bases outside the gene matches: 5. The CDR3 bases are TGCGCCAGCAGTCCGGACAGGGAGAACTATGGCTACACCTTC. Residues: CASSPDRENYGYTF.

The chain carries TRBV24-1 and TRBJ2-1; no definite D call. The CDR3 loop spans 13 amino acids. CDR1 is KGHDR, CDR2 SFDVKD, per germline. The V and J ends lost 4 bases and 3 bases respectively, with 6 bases between them. CDR3 amino acids: CATSEEYYNEQFF. DNA for the CDR3: TGTGCCACCAGTGAGGAGTACTACAATGAGCAGTTCTTC.

The V gene is TRBV24-1, the J gene TRBJ1-3, with D uncertain. Trimming pared 2 bases from V and 4 bases from J, leaving 11 bases between. Germline V gene data show CDR1 as KGHDR and CDR2 as SFDVKD. The CDR3 contains 15 residues. The CDR3 sequence is CATSDSDLPGNTIYF. Written as DNA, the CDR3 is TGTGCCACCAGTGATTCAGACTTACCGGGAAACACCATATATTTT.

The rearrangement links TRBV7-9 to TRBJ2-7, with D maybe TRBD2 (5 bases). V lost 5 bases and J 3 bases, leaving 17 bases between the germline ends. Germline V CDR1 and CDR2: SEHNR, FQNEAQ (reference sequence). The CDR3 covers 15 residues. CDR3: CASSPSRGEYYEQYF. The CDR3 bases are TGTGCCAGCAGCCCCAGCCGGGGAGAGTACTACGAGCAGTACTTC.

The chain couples TRBV5-6 to TRBJ2-7; D may be TRBD2 (6 bases). The CDR3 runs 15 residues. Per germline, CDR1 SGHDT and CDR2 YYEEEE. Trimming pared 0 bases from V and 4 bases from J, leaving 14 bases between. CDR3: CASSLAGGNKYEQYF. The CDR3 DNA follows: TGTGCCAGCAGCTTGGCCGGAGGGAACAAGTACGAGCAGTACTTC.

This rearrangement joins TRBV12-3 or TRBV12-4 to TRBJ2-7; possible D gene TRBD1, 5 bases. The CDR3 is 13 residues long. V shed 4 bases and J shed 1 base, with 8 bases lying between them. The CDR3 is CASSSRDSYEQYF. CDR3 nucleotides: TGTGCCAGCAGTTCCAGGGATTCCTACGAGCAGTACTTC.